The 11 T cell receptor beta chains below all came from one sample that was sequenced in a study of T cell responses to AZD1222 COVID-19 vaccine. The method was immunoSEQ multiplex PCR; TCRdb's version includes in-frame clones alone and lacks a portion of them. The sample comprises tens of thousands of clones, 75% to 95% of which are singletons, and less than 5.5% rests with the top ten. Material: peripheral blood, obtained on day 0 of MenACWY control vaccination. These receptors were taken from an adult in good health.

The chain joins TRBV27 to TRBJ2-2; D not certain. The V gene lost 3 bases and the J gene lost 1 base, with 6 bases spanning the gap. The CDR3 consists of 14 residues. Germline lookup yields CDR1 MNHEY and CDR2 SMNVEV (reference sequence). The CDR3, as DNA: TGTGCCAGCAGTTTGTTACGGAACACCGGGGAGCTGTTTTTT. Its translation: CASSLLRNTGELFF.

This clone was observed once. J is TRBJ2-1 and V is TRBV14; maybe TRBD1 (6 bases). CDR1 is SGHDN and CDR2 is FVKESK in the germline V gene. CDR3 length: 15 amino acids. Trimming stripped 4 bases from V and 0 bases from J, with 10 bases between. The CDR3 spells CASSPGTHSYNEQFF. In DNA, the CDR3 is TGTGCCAGCAGCCCTGGGACACACTCCTACAATGAGCAGTTCTTC. Drawing the rest from reference TRBV14 and TRBJ2-1, the complete variable domain is EAGVTQFPSHSVIEKGQTVTLRCDPISGHDNLYWYRRVMGKEIKFLLHFVKESKQDESGMPNNRFLAERTGGTYSTLKVQPAELEDSGVYFCASSPGTHSYNEQFFGPGTRLTVL.

The chain has TRBV9 and TRBJ2-7; unclear D gene. Germline V CDR1 and CDR2: SGDLS, YYNGEE. CDR3 length equals 14 residues. The V gene lost 3 bases and the J gene lost 0 bases, with 10 bases spanning the gap. This chain's CDR3 is CASSEQEYSYEQYF. The CDR3 DNA reads as TGTGCCAGCAGCGAACAAGAATACTCCTACGAGCAGTACTTC. Full variable domain (outside the CDR3, taken from reference TRBV9 and TRBJ2-7): DSGVTQTPKHLITATGQRVTLRCSPRSGDLSVYWYQQSLDQGLQFLIQYYNGEERAKGNILERFSAQQFPDLHSELNLSSLELGDSALYFCASSEQEYSYEQYFGPGTRLTVT.

The chain links TRBV6-1 to TRBJ2-7; D remains unclear. Trimming left V 1 base short and J 1 base short, with 11 bases between. The V gene's germline CDR1 is MNHNS and CDR2 SASEGT. This CDR3 is 15 amino acids long. The CDR3 sequence is CASSEGPVASYEQYF. The CDR3 coding sequence is TGTGCCAGCAGTGAAGGACCTGTGGCTTCCTACGAGCAGTACTTC.

This clone was seen a few times. The CDR3, as DNA: TGTGCCAGCAGCTATCCAGTGGAGGGTGAGCAGTTCTTC. Encoded protein: CASSYPVEGEQFF. This sequence joins TRBV7-9 and TRBJ2-1; D may be TRBD2 (6 bases). Germline CDR1 SEHNR, CDR2 FQNEAQ (reference sequence). V was pared by 4 bases and J by 9 bases, with 13 bases between. The CDR3 is 13 amino acids. The variable domain in full, with the rest retrieved from reference TRBV7-9 and TRBJ2-1, is DTGVSQNPRHKITKRGQNVTFRCDPISEHNRLYWYRQTLGQGPEFLTYFQNEAQLEKSRLLSDRFSAERPKGSFSTLEIQRTEQGDSAMYLCASSYPVEGEQFFGPGTRLTVL.

CDR3 sequence reads: CASSAATYEQYF. The CDR3 DNA is TGTGCCAGCAGCGCTGCTACTTACGAGCAGTACTTC. The chain uses TRBV5-4 and TRBJ2-7; the D is unclear. CDR1 SGHNT and CDR2 YYREEE come from the germline V gene (reference sequence). V dropped 4 bases and J dropped 4 bases, with 9 bases sitting between them. The CDR3 totals 12 residues.

This clone showed up just once. The J gene is TRBJ2-3, the V gene TRBV6-4, with D tentatively TRBD2 (5 bases). The CDR3 is made up of 14 amino acids. Trimming left V 6 bases short and J 1 base short, with 11 bases between. Germline V gene data show CDR1 as MRHNA and CDR2 as SNTAGT. For the CDR3, the DNA is TGTGCCAGCAGACAAGATAGCGGCACAGATACGCAGTATTTT. Translating gives CASRQDSGTDTQYF.

This rearrangement joins TRBV7-9 to TRBJ1-2; D is possibly TRBD1 (6 bases). V lost 3 bases and J lost 0, with 17 bases in between. The CDR3 has 17 residues. Germline CDR1 reads SEHNR; CDR2 reads FQNEAQ (reference sequence). The CDR3 region is CASSFLGTSKANYGYTF. The CDR3 nucleotides are TGTGCCAGCAGCTTCTTGGGGACATCCAAAGCTAACTATGGCTACACCTTC.

The chain combines TRBV18 with TRBJ2-6, with 7 bases aligning to TRBD2. Unmatched junction bases numbered 20, after V lost 6 bases and J lost 0 bases. This CDR3 contains 21 residues. Looked up from germline, CDR1 is KGHSH and CDR2 is LQKENI. The CDR3 region is CASSRTPRGGAGSSGANVLTF. DNA of the CDR3: TGTGCCAGCTCTCGTACCCCCCGGGGAGGGGCCGGGAGCTCTGGGGCCAACGTCCTGACTTTC.

The chain combines TRBV6-5 with TRBJ2-7, with TRBD1 matching 7 bases. Trimming cost V 6 bases and J 6 bases; bases outside gene matches: 11. Germline CDR1 reads MNHEY; CDR2 reads SVGAGI. The CDR3 runs to 14 residues. CDR3 amino acids: CASRVTGMEGEQYF. CDR3 bases: TGTGCCAGCAGGGTGACAGGGATGGAAGGCGAGCAGTACTTC.

V and J are TRBV3-1 (or the pseudogene TRBV3-2) and TRBJ1-3, with no clear D. This CDR3 has 17 residues. The V gene lost 1 base and the J gene lost 0 bases, with 13 bases spanning the gap. Germline V CDR1 and CDR2: LGHDT, YNNKEL (reference sequence). The chain's CDR3 is CASSQVLGRNSGNTIYF. CDR3 in DNA: TGTGCCAGCAGCCAAGTTCTCGGACGGAACTCTGGAAACACCATATATTTT.